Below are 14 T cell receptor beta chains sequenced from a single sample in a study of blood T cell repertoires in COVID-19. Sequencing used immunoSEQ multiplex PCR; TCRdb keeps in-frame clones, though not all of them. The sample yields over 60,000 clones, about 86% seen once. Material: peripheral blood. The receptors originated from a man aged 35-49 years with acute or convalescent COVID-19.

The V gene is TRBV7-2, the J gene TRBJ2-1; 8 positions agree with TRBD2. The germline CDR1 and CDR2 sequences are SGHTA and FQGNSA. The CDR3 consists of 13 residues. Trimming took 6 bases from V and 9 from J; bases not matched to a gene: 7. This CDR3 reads CASRPRGGGEQFF. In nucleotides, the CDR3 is TGTGCCAGCAGACCTCGGGGGGGTGGTGAGCAGTTCTTC.

The CDR3 coding sequence is TGTGCCAGCAGCGTAGCCCCGCGTCCGGAGACCCAGTACTTC. Amino acid sequence: CASSVAPRPETQYF. The genes are TRBV9 and TRBJ2-5; D is ambiguous. The CDR3 has 14 amino acids. Trimming took off 0 bases at V and 5 bases at J, with 11 bases between the two ends. From germline, CDR1 is SGDLS and CDR2 YYNGEE.

CDR3 in amino acids: CASSRQGGGGNQPQHF. The CDR3 DNA is TGTGCCAGCAGTCGACAGGGCGGGGGTGGCAATCAGCCCCAGCATTTT. This sequence joins TRBV6-6 and TRBJ1-5; 7 bases agree with TRBD1. This CDR3 contains 16 residues. CDR1 MNHNY and CDR2 SVGAGI come from the germline V gene (reference sequence). V shed 5 bases and J 2 bases; nucleotides not matched to a gene: 9.

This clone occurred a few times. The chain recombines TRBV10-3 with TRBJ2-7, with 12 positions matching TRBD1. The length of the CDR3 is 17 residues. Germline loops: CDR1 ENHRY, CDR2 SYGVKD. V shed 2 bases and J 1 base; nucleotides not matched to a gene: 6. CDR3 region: CAISETGDRGLSYEQYF. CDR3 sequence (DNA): TGTGCCATCAGTGAGACCGGGGACAGGGGGCTGTCCTACGAGCAGTACTTC.

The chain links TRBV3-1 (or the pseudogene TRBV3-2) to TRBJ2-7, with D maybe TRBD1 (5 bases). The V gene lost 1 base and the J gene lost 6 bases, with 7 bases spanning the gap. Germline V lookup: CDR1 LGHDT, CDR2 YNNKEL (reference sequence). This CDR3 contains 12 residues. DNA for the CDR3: TGTGCCAGCAGCCAAGGAAGGGGCGAGCAGTACTTC. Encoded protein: CASSQGRGEQYF.

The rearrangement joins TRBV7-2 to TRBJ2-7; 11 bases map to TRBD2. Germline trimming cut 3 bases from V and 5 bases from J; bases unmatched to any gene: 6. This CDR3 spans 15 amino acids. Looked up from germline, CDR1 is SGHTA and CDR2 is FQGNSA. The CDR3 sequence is CASSFRLAGSHEQYF. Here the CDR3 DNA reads TGTGCCAGCAGCTTCAGACTAGCGGGGTCCCACGAGCAGTACTTC.

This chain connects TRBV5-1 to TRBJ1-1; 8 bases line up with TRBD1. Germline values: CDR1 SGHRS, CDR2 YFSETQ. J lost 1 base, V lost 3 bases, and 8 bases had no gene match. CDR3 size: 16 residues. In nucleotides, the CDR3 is TGCGCCAGCAGCTATCGACAGGGGTCCCCGAACACTGAAGCTTTCTTT. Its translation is CASSYRQGSPNTEAFF.

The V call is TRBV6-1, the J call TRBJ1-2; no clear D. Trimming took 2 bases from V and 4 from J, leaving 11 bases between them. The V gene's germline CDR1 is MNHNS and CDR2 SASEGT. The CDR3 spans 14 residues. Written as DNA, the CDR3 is TGTGCCAGCAGTGAATCGGCCACAGTCTATGGCTACACCTTC. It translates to CASSESATVYGYTF.

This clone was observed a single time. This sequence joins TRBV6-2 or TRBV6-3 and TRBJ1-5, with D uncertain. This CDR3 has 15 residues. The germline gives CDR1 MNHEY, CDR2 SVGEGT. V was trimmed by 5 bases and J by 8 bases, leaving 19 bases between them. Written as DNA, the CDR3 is TGTGCCAGCAGTGTCCCAGGAGGGTACGGAGAGCCCCAGCATTTT. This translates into CASSVPGGYGEPQHF.

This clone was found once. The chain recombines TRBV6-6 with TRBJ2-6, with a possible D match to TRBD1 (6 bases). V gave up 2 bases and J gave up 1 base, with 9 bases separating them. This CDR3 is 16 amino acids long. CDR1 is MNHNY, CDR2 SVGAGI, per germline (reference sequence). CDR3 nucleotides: TGTGCCAGCAGTTACACAACAGGGTCTGGGGCCAACGTCCTGACTTTC. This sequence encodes CASSYTTGSGANVLTF.

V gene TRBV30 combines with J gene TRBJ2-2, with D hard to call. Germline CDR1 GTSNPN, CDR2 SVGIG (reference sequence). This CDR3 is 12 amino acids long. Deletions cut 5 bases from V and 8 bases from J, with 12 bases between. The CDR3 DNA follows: TGTGCCTGGGCTTCAAGAGTTGGGGAGCTGTTTTTT. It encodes CAWASRVGELFF.

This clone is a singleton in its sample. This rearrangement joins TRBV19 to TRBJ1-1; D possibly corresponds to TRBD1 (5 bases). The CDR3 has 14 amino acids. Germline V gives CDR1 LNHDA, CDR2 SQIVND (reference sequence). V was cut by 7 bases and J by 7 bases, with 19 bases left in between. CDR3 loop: CASIAGGGGYEAFF. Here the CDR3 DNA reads TGTGCCAGTATCGCGGGAGGTGGGGGATATGAAGCTTTCTTT. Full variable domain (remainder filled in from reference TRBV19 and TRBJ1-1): DGGITQSPKYLFRKEGQNVTLSCEQNLNHDAMYWYRQDPGQGLRLIYYSQIVNDFQKGDIAEGYSVSREKKESFPLTVTSAQKNPTAFYLCASIAGGGGYEAFFGQGTRLTVV.

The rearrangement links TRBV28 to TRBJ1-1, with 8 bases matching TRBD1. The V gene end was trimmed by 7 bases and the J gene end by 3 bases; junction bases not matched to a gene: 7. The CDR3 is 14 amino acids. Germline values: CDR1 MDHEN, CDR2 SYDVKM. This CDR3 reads CASNAGQGHTEAFF. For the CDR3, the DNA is TGTGCCAGCAACGCTGGACAGGGCCACACTGAAGCTTTCTTT.

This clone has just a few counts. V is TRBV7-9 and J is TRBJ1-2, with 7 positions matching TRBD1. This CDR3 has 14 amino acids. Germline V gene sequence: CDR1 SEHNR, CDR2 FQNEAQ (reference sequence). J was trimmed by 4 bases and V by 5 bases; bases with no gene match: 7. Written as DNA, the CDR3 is TGTGCCAGCAGCCCCGGGACAGATATCTATGGCTACACCTTC. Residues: CASSPGTDIYGYTF.